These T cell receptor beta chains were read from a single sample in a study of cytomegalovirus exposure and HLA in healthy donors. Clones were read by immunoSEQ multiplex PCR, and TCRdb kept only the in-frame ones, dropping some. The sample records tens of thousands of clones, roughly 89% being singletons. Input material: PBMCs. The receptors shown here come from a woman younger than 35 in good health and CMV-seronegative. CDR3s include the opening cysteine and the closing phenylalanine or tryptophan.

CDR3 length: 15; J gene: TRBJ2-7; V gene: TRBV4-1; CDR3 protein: CASSQDWQRSYEQYF
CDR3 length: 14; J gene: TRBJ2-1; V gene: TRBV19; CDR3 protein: CASGAGTGYDEQFF
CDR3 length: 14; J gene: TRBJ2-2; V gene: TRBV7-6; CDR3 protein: CASSLGGHRGELFF
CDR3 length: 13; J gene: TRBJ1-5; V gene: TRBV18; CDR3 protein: CASSPLGQGTQHF
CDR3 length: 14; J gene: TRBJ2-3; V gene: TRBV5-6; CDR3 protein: CASSPLLASDTQYF
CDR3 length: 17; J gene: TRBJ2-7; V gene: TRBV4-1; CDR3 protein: CASSQDPDRGQGIEQYF
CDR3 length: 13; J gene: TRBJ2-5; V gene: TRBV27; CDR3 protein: CASSFNNQETQYF
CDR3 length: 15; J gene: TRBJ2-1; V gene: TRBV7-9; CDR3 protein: CASSQQGQGHNEQFF
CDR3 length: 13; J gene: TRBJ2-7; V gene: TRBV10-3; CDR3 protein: CANGLAEGYEQYF
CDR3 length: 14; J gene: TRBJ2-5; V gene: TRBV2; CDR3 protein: CASIPGQGIETQYF
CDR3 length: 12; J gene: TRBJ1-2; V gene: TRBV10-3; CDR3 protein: CAISEENYGYTF
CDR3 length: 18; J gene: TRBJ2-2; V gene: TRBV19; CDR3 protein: CASSIFRDRASKVGELFF
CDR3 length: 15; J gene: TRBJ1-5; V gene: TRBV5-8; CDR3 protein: CASSSLGTGEQPQHF
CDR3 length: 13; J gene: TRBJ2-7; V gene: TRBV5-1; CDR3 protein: CASSLGTGIEQYF
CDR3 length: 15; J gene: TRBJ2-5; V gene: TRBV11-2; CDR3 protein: CASSLGSGGAETQYF
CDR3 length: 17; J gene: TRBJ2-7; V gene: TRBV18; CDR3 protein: CASSPRRQGSASYEQYF
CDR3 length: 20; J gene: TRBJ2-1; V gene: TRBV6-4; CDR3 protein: CASSRTSGLAGVSSYNEQFF
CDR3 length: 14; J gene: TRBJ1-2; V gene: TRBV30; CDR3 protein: CAWSGQVKPPGYTF
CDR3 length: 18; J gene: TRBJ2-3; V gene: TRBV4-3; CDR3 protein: CASSQRTRDSLSTDTQYF
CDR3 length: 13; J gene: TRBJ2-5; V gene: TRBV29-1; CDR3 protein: CSVVREGQETQYF
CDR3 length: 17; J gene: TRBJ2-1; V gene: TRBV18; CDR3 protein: CASSPRPPGQIYNEQFF
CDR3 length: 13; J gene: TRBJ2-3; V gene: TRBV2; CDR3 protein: CASSPTSRDTQYF
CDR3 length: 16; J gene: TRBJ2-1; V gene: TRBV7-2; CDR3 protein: CASSYGGVGIYNEQFF
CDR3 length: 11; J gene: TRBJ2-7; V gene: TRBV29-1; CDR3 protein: CSAGLAREQYF
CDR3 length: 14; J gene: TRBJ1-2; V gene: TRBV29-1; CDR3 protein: CSVLPGTGNYGYTF
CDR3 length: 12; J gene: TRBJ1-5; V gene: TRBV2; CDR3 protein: CASRNWLQPQHF
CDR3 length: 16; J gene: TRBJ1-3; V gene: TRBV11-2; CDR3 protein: CASSRRDSSSGNTIYF
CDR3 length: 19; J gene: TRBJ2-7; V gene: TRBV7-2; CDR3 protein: CASSLLGSGGLRSDYEQYF
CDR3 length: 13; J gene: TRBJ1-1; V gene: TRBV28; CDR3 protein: CASSLRGGTEAFF
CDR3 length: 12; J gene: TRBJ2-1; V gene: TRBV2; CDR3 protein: CASSGRRGEQFF
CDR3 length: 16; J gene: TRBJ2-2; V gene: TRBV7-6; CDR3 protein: CASSPLSGANTGELFF
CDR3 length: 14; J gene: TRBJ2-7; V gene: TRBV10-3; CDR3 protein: CAINRGQGASEQYF
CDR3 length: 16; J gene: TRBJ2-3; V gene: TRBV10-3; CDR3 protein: CAISTGPGGRTDTQYF
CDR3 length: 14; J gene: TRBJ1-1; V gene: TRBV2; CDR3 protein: CASRDRDLNTEAFF
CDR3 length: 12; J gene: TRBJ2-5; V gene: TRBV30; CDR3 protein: CAWSVQWETQYF
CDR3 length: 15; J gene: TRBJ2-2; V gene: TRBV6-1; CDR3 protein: CASSLRTGMAGELFF
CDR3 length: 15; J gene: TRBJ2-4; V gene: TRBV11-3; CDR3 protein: CASSDGQPAKNIQYF
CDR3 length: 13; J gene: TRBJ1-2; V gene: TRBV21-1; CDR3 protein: CAKPQGRYYGYTF
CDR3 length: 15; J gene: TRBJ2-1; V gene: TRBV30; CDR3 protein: CAWSRRGQPGHEQFF
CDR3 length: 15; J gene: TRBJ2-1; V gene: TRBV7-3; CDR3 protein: CASSLERGGFNEQFF
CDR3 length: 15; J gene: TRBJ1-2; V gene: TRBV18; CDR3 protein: CASSPPNAGTYGYTF
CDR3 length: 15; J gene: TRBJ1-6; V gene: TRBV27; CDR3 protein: CASSLNTGGNSPLHF
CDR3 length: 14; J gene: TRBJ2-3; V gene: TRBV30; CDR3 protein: CACGLAASTDTQYF
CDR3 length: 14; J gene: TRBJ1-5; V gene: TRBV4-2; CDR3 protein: CASSQGTENQPQHF
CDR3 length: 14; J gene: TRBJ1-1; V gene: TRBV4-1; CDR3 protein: CASRRPGQDTEAFF
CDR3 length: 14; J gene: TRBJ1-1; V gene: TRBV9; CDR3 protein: CASSVAQANTEAFF
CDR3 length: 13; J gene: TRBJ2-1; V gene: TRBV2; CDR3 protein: CASSANGLVEQFF
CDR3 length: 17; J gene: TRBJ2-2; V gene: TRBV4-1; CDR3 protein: CASSQEGIAGDDGELFF
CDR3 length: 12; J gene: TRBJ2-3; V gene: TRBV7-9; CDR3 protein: CASSFLSLTQYF